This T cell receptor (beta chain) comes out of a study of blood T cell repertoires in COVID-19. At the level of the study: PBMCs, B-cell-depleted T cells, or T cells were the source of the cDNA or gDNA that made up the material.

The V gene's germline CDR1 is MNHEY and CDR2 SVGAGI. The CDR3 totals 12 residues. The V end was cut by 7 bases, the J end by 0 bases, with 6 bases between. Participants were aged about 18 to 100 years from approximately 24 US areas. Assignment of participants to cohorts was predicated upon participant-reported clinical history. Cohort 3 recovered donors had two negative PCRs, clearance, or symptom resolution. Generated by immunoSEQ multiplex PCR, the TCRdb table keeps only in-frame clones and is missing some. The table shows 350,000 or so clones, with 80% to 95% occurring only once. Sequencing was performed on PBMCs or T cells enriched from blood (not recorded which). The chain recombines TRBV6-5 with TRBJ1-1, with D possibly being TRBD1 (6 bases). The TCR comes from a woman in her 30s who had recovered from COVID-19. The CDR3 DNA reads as TGTGCCAGCAAGGGGGTGAACACTGAAGCTTTCTTT. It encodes CASKGVNTEAFF.